The TCR beta chain under discussion was sequenced for a study of CD8 T cells in ankylosing spondylitis. Notes on the study in general: Ankylosing spondylitis blood appeared to carry a characteristic TCR beta motif of several highly homologous variants.

Preparation of TCR beta libraries was done by quantitative 5'-RACE with molecular barcodes. TCRdb processed the 5' RACE reads anew with MiXCR; each CDR3 protein has one entry. Among over 600,000 distinct CDR3 sequences listed, roughly 19% were seen once. As concerns this clonotype: Its specificity is not known.

The CDR3 covers 16 residues. Trimming removed 1 base from V and 5 bases from J; junction bases left unmatched: 5. CDR1 is MGHRA and CDR2 is YSYEKL in the germline V gene. This clonotype was obtained from a male donor with ankylosing spondylitis. Sequenced: blood, either unsorted or a sorted T cell fraction (not recorded which). J is TRBJ2-5 and V is TRBV4-1; 12 bases fit TRBD1. The CDR3 loop is CASSQAGTGGLETQYF. CDR3 nucleotide sequence: TGCGCCAGCAGCCAAGCCGGGACAGGGGGCTTGGAGACCCAGTACTTC.